This is a list of T cell receptor beta chains from one sample in a study of human thymus T cells. Measured with immunoSEQ multiplex PCR; TCRdb has only the in-frame clones, and not every one. This table has some 46,000 clones, 85% to 95% appearing once. The sequencing input was blood. The receptors were sampled from a girl under three years old with a congenital heart defect but otherwise immunologically healthy. The conserved cysteine and the conserved F or W are not part of the CDR3 here.

v_gene: TRBV7-6
CDR3aa: ASSLAAPRGLAGSYEQY

v_gene: TRBV6-1
CDR3aa: ASSVRPSGRNEQF

v_gene: TRBV6-1
CDR3aa: ASIRTGNFNYGYT

v_gene: TRBV27
CDR3aa: ASSSLQGGSYEQY

v_gene: TRBV29-1
CDR3aa: SVAHMNTEAF

v_gene: TRBV11-3
CDR3aa: ASSLGKDSDYEQY

v_gene: TRBV29-1
CDR3aa: SVSLGANYGYT

v_gene: TRBV4-1
CDR3aa: ASSRDGAGVVGREQF

v_gene: TRBV5-4
CDR3aa: ASSLRGKGAGELF

v_gene: TRBV5-1
CDR3aa: ASSLERGTAPNYGYT

v_gene: TRBV19
CDR3aa: ASSAGGDGEQF

v_gene: TRBV29-1
CDR3aa: SVEIRGLAGGVVTDTQY

v_gene: TRBV7-2
CDR3aa: ASSYNSRGERSYEQY

v_gene: TRBV28
CDR3aa: ASSLAGYEQY

v_gene: TRBV29-1
CDR3aa: SVGGQGARSYNEKF

v_gene: TRBV14
CDR3aa: ASRRGDSRFEQY

v_gene: TRBV10-3
CDR3aa: AINGDMGPNYGYT

v_gene: TRBV18
CDR3aa: ASSSGSGGFEQY

v_gene: TRBV7-2
CDR3aa: ASTKTSVAKNIQY

v_gene: TRBV4-2
CDR3aa: ASSQPPGLAGGPWSYEQY

v_gene: TRBV2
CDR3aa: ASSEPRTGGRIVQY

v_gene: TRBV7-2
CDR3aa: ASSLGTSGTYEQY

v_gene: TRBV12-5
CDR3aa: ASGFGQGTYNEQF

v_gene: TRBV11-2
CDR3aa: ASSLEGLLAKNIQY

v_gene: TRBV7-8
CDR3aa: ASSLARVAGGGDTQY

v_gene: TRBV6-5
CDR3aa: ATKGLVEGEQF

v_gene: TRBV5-1
CDR3aa: ASSFAESRHTQY

v_gene: TRBV7-9
CDR3aa: ASSFPPHGAQETQY

v_gene: TRBV5-4
CDR3aa: ASSRPGQGGDYT

v_gene: TRBV5-6
CDR3aa: ASYVPGANVLT

v_gene: TRBV19
CDR3aa: ASSIGFLLRGDTEAF

v_gene: TRBV4-1
CDR3aa: ASSHNSVLVYEQY

v_gene: TRBV28
CDR3aa: ASSEGGYGYT

v_gene: TRBV2
CDR3aa: ASSLTENTEAF

v_gene: TRBV27
CDR3aa: ASTLGGAPDFTGELF

v_gene: TRBV5-1
CDR3aa: ASSAGTSGSSYEQY

v_gene: TRBV7-2
CDR3aa: ASSLLGTGVSGNTIY

v_gene: TRBV19
CDR3aa: ASSSSLGQGNT

v_gene: TRBV21-1
CDR3aa: ASSTDRGDTEAF

v_gene: TRBV28
CDR3aa: ASRTQGNSGEQF

v_gene: TRBV4-1
CDR3aa: ASSQESRTGGFEQY

v_gene: TRBV2
CDR3aa: ASRSGGSTETQY

v_gene: TRBV6-5
CDR3aa: ASSPQSYNEQF

v_gene: TRBV4-3
CDR3aa: ASSQDVVGLQYQETQY

v_gene: TRBV5-1
CDR3aa: ASRTDSYNEQF

v_gene: TRBV5-1
CDR3aa: ASSLGQGGYGYT

v_gene: TRBV18
CDR3aa: ASSPRDSGYT

v_gene: TRBV15
CDR3aa: ATTARTSGSYEQY